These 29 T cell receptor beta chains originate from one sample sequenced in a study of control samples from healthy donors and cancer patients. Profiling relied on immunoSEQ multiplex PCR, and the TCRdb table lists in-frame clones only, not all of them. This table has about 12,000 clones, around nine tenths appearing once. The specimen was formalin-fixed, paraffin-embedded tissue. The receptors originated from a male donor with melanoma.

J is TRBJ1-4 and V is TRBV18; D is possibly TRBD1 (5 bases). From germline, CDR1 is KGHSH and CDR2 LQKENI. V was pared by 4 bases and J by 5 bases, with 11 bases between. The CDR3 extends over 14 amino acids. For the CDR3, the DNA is TGTGCCAGCTCACTCGACAGTTGGAATGAAAAACTGTTTTTT. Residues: CASSLDSWNEKLFF.

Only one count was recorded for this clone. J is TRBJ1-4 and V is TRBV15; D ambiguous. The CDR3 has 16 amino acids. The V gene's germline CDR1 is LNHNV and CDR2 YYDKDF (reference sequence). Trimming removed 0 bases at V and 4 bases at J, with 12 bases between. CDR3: CATSRDRTSLNEKLFF. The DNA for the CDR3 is TGTGCCACCAGCAGAGATCGAACAAGTCTTAATGAAAAACTGTTTTTT.

The CDR3 DNA reads as TGTGCCACCAGCAGGACAGGGCACCTCCAAGAGACCCAGTACTTC. It yields the protein CATSRTGHLQETQYF. The rearrangement uses TRBV15 and TRBJ2-5; TRBD1 matches 7 bases. Germline V lookup: CDR1 LNHNV, CDR2 YYDKDF (reference sequence). The CDR3 contains 15 residues. V gave up 3 bases and J gave up 1 base; unmatched junction bases: 5. The full variable domain, its missing parts supplied by reference TRBV15 and TRBJ2-5, is DAMVIQNPRYQVTQFGKPVTLSCSQTLNHNVMYWYQQKSSQAPKLLFHYYDKDFNNEADTPDNFQSRRPNTSFCFLDIRSPGLGDTAMYLCATSRTGHLQETQYFGPGTRLLVL.

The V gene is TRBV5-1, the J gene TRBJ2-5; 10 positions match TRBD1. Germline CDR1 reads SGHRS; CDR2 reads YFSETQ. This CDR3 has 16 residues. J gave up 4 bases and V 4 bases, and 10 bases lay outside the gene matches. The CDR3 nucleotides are TGCGCCAGCAGCCCGGTAGACAGGGGGCTACGAGAGACCCAGTACTTC. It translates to CASSPVDRGLRETQYF.

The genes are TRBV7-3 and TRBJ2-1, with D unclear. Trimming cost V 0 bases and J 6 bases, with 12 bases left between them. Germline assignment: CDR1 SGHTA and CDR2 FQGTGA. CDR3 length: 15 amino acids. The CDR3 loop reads CASSLTSTSSNEQFF. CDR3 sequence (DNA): TGTGCCAGCAGCTTAACTAGCACGTCGTCCAATGAGCAGTTCTTC.

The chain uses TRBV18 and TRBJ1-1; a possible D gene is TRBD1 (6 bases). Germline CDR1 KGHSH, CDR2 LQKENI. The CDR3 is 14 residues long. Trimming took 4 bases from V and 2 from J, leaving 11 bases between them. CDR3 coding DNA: TGTGCCAGCTCACGAACAGGGTTTAACACTGAAGCTTTCTTT. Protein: CASSRTGFNTEAFF. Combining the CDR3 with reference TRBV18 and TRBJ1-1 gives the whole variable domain NAGVMQNPRHLVRRRGQEARLRCSPMKGHSHVYWYRQLPEEGLKFMVYLQKENIIDESGMPKERFSAEFPKEGPSILRIQQVVRGDSAAYFCASSRTGFNTEAFFGQGTRLTVV.

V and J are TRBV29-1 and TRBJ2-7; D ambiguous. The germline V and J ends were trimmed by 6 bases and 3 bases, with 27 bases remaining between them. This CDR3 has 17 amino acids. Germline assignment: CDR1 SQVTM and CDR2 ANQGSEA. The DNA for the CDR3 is TGCAGCGTGGGAACAGTGTCCGCCATCGTTCCTCTCTACGAGCAGTACTTC. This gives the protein CSVGTVSAIVPLYEQYF.

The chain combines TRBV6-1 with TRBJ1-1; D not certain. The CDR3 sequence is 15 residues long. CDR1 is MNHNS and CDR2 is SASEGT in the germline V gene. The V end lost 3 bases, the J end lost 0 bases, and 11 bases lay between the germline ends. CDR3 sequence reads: CASSDEGRLNTEAFF. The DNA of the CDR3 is TGTGCCAGCAGTGATGAAGGGCGACTGAACACTGAAGCTTTCTTT.

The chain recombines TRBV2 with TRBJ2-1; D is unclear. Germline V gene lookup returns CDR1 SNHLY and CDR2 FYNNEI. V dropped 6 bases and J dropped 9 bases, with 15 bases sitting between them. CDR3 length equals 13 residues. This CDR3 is CASSVRLLGEQFF. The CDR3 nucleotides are TGTGCCAGCAGCGTGCGCCTCTTGGGTGAGCAGTTCTTC.

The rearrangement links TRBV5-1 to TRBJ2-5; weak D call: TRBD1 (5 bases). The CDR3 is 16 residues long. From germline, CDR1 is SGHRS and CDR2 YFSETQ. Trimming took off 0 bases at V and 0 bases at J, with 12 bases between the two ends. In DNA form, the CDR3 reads TGCGCCAGCAGCTTGGCCGCCCAGGGCTACCAAGAGACCCAGTACTTC. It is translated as CASSLAAQGYQETQYF.

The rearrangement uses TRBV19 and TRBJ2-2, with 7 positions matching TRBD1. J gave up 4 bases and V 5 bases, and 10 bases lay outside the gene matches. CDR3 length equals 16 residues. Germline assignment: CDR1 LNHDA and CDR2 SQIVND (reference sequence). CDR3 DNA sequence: TGTGCCAGTAGTCCCCGGACAGGAAGAGCCACCGGGGAGCTGTTTTTT. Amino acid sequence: CASSPRTGRATGELFF.

The CDR3 DNA reads as TGTGCCAGCAGCTTGGCGGGAGCGGGCGCCACAGATACGCAGTATTTT. It yields the protein CASSLAGAGATDTQYF. This chain connects TRBV5-5 to TRBJ2-3, with D perhaps TRBD2 (6 bases). The V gene's germline CDR1 is SGHKS and CDR2 YYEKEE (reference sequence). The CDR3 is 16 residues long. The ends were cut back, 0 bases at V and 2 bases at J, with 13 bases in the middle.

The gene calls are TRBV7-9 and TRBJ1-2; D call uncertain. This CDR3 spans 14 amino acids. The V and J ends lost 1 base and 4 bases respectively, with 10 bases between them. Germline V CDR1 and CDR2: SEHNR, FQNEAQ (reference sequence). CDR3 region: CASSLEAKIYGYTF. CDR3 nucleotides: TGTGCCAGCAGCTTAGAAGCCAAAATCTATGGCTACACCTTC.

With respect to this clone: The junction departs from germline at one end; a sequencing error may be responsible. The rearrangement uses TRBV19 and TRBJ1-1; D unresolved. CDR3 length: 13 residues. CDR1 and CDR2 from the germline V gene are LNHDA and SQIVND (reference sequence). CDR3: CASSGRRNTEAFF. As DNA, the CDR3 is TGTGCTAGTAGTGGGAGGCGGAACACTGAAGCTTTCTTT. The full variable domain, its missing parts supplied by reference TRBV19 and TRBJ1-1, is DGGITQSPKYLFRKEGQNVTLSCEQNLNHDAMYWYRQDPGQGLRLIYYSQIVNDFQKGDIAEGYSVSREKKESFPLTVTSAQKNPTAFYLCASSGRRNTEAFFGQGTRLTVV.

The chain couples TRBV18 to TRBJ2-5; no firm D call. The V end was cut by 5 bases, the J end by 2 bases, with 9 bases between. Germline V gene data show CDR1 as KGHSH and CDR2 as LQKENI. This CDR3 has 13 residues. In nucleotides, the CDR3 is TGTGCCAGCTCATTTTCTCGGCAAGAGACCCAGTACTTC. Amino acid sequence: CASSFSRQETQYF.

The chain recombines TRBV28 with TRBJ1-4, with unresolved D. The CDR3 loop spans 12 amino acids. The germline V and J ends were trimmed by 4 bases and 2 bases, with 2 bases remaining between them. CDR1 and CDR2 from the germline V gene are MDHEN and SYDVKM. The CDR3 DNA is TGTGCCAGCAGTTCGACTAATGAAAAACTGTTTTTT. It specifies CASSSTNEKLFF. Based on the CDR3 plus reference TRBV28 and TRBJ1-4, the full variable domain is DVKVTQSSRYLVKRTGEKVFLECVQDMDHENMFWYRQDPGLGLRLIYFSYDVKMKEKGDIPEGYSVSREKKERFSLILESASTNQTSMYLCASSSTNEKLFFGSGTQLSVL.

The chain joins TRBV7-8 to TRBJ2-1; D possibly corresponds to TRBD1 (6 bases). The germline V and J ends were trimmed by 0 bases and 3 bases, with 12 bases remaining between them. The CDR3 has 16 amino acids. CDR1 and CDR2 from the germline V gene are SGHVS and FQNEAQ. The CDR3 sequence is CASSLAVRGFYNEQFF. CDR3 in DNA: TGTGCCAGCAGCTTAGCGGTCAGGGGCTTCTACAATGAGCAGTTCTTC.

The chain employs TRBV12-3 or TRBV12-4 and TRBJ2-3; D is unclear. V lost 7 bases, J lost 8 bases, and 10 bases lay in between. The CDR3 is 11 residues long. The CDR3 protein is CASTQLGTQYF. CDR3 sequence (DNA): TGTGCCAGCACCCAACTGGGTACGCAGTATTTT.

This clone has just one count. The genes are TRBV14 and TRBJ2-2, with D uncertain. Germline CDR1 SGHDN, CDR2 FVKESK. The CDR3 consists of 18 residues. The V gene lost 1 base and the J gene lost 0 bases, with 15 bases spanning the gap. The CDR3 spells CASSQVSPRASNTGELFF. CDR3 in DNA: TGTGCCAGCAGCCAAGTGTCCCCTAGAGCCTCGAACACCGGGGAGCTGTTTTTT.

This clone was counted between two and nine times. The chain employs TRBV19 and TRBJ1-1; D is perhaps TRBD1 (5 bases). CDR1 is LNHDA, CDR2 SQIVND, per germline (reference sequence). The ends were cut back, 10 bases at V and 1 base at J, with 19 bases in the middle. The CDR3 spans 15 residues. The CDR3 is CATKVRGQPNTEAFF. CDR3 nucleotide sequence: TGTGCCACCAAAGTTAGGGGCCAACCGAACACTGAAGCTTTCTTT.

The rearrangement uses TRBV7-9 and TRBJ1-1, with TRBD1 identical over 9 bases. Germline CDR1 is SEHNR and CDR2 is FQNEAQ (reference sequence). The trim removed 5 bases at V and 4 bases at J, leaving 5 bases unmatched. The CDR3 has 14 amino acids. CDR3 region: CASSRQDRGTEAFF. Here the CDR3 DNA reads TGTGCCAGCAGCCGCCAGGACAGGGGCACTGAAGCTTTCTTT.

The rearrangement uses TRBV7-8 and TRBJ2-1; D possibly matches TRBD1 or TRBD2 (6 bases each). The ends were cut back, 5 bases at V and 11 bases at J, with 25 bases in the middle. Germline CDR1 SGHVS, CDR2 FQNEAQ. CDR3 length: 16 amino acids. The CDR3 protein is CASSLGGLVGRVQQFF. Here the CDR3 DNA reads TGTGCCAGCAGCCTAGGGGGGCTAGTGGGTCGGGTACAGCAGTTCTTC.

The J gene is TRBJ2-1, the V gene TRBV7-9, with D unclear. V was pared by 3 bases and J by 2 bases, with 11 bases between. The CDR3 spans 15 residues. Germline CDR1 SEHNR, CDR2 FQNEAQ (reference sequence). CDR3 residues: CASSFTAIPYNEQFF. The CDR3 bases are TGTGCCAGCAGCTTCACAGCGATCCCCTACAATGAGCAGTTCTTC.

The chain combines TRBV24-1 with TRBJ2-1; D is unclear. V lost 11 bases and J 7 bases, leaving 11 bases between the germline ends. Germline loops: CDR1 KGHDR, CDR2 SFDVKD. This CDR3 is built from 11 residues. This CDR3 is CAISGENEQFF. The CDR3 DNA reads TGTGCCATCTCTGGAGAGAATGAGCAGTTCTTC.

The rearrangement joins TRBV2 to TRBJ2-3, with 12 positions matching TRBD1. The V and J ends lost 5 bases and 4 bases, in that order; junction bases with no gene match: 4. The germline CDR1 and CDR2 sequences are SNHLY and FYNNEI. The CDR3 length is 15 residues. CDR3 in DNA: TGTGCCAGCAGTCCCGGGGACAGGGGGCCAGATACGCAGTATTTT. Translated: CASSPGDRGPDTQYF.

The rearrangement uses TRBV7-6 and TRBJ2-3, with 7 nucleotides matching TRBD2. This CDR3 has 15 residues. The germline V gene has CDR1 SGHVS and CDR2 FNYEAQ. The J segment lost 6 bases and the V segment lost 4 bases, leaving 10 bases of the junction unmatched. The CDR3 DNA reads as TGTGCCAGCAGCTCCTCGGCTAGCGGTCCGGATACGCAGTATTTT. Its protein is CASSSSASGPDTQYF.

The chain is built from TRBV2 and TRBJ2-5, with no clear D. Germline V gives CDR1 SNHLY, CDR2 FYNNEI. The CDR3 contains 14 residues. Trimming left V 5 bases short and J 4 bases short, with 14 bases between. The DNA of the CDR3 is TGTGCCAGCAGTTTAGGTGTTAGCAGAGAGACCCAGTACTTC. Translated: CASSLGVSRETQYF.

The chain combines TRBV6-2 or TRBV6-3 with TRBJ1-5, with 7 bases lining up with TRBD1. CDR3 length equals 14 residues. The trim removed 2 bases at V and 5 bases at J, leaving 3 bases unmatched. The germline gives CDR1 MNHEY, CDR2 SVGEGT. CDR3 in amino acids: CASSYITGDQPQHF. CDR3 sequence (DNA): TGTGCCAGCAGTTACATCACAGGGGATCAGCCCCAGCATTTT.

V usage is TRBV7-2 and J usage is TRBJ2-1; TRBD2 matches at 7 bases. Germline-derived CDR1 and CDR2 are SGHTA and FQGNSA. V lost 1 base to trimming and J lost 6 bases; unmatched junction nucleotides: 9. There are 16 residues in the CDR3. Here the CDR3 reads CASSLDGGGLVNEQFF. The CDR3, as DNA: TGTGCCAGCAGCTTAGATGGGGGAGGGCTGGTCAATGAGCAGTTCTTC.